The clone carrying this TCR beta chain has more than one count but fewer than ten. The data were produced by immunoSEQ multiplex PCR, yet TCRdb's version contains in-frame clones alone and is incomplete. This sample has around 70,000 clones; 84% occur once, and the top ten carry 1.1%. The data derive from a study of OX40 agonist ivuxolimab in advanced cancers. Study overall: Patients got intravenous ivuxolimab at 0.01 to 10 mg/kg every 2 weeks.

The source was CD4+ or CD8+ T cells sorted from blood, collected in a trial of the OX40 agonist ivuxolimab. This sequence originates from an adult with an advanced solid tumor such as melanoma, head and neck, liver or kidney cancer.

The CDR3 protein is CASSRRGLIQETQYF. The CDR3 DNA follows: TGTGCCAGCAGCCGAAGGGGGCTGATCCAAGAGACCCAGTACTTC. This chain connects TRBV7-3 to TRBJ2-5, with 7 bases identical to TRBD1. Germline trimming cut 5 bases from V and 1 base from J; bases unmatched to any gene: 7. Germline V gives CDR1 SGHTA, CDR2 FQGTGA. The CDR3 totals 15 residues.